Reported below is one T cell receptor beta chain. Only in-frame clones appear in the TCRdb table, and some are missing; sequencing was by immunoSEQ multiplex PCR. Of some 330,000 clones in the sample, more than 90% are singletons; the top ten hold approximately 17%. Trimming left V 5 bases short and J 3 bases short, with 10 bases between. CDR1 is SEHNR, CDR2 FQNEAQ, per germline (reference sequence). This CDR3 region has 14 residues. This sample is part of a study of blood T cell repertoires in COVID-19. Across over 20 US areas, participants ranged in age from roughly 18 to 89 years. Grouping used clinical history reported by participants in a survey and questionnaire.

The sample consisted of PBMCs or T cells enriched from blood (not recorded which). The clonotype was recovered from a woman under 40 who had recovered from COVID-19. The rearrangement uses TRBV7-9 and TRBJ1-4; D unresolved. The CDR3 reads CASSSLTANEKLFF. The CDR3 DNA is TGTGCCAGCAGCAGTCTAACTGCTAATGAAAAACTGTTTTTT.